The 6 T cell receptor beta chains in this list originate from one sample, sequenced in a study of radiotherapy plus CTLA-4 blockade in lung cancer. The table came from immunoSEQ multiplex PCR; TCRdb's copy has only in-frame clones and leaves some out. Counted here are tens of thousands of clones, about 77% occurring once; the ten biggest clones make up 2% to 2.5%. Sequencing used peripheral blood, obtained from a patient treated with radiotherapy plus ipilimumab. These receptors were collected from a human donor with non-small cell lung cancer whose response to radiotherapy plus ipilimumab could not be evaluated.

This clone was seen a handful of times. The chain links TRBV6-5 to TRBJ2-1; maybe TRBD1 (6 bases). Germline V gene lookup returns CDR1 MNHEY and CDR2 SVGAGI. The CDR3 is 16 residues long. V was cut by 4 bases and J by 3 bases, with 16 bases left in between. CDR3 in amino acids: CASSLWGQWGYNEQFF. As DNA, the CDR3 is TGTGCCAGCAGTTTGTGGGGACAATGGGGCTACAATGAGCAGTTCTTC.

Here the CDR3 DNA reads TGTGCCAGCAGCCGTACTGTGGGGGGGCCCTTATACGAGCAGTACTTC. This translates into CASSRTVGGPLYEQYF. V usage is TRBV7-9 and J usage is TRBJ2-7; a weak D match, TRBD2 (7 bases). Germline V lookup: CDR1 SEHNR, CDR2 FQNEAQ (reference sequence). Trimming shortened V by 5 bases and J by 4 bases, and 21 bases separated the two germline ends. The CDR3 covers 16 residues.

V gene TRBV5-1 combines with J gene TRBJ2-3; 8 bases match TRBD2. The V and J ends lost 2 bases and 6 bases, in that order; junction bases with no gene match: 5. The CDR3 has 14 residues. Per germline, CDR1 SGHRS and CDR2 YFSETQ. CDR3 region: CASSLGTRGDTQYF. CDR3 nucleotides: TGCGCCAGCAGCTTAGGGACTAGGGGGGATACGCAGTATTTT. Using reference TRBV5-1 and TRBJ2-3 for the parts outside the CDR3, the full variable domain is KAGVTQTPRYLIKTRGQQVTLSCSPISGHRSVSWYQQTPGQGLQFLFEYFSETQRNKGNFPGRFSGRQFSNSRSEMNVSTLELGDSALYLCASSLGTRGDTQYFGPGTRLTVL.

The chain joins TRBV7-2 to TRBJ2-5, with 7 positions matching TRBD2. V trimming: 3 bases; J trimming: 2 bases; junction bases outside the gene matches: 6. This CDR3 has 15 residues. Germline CDR1 is SGHTA and CDR2 is FQGNSA. CDR3 coding DNA: TGTGCCAGCAGCTTGAATAGCGGGCCTCAAGAGACCCAGTACTTC. This gives the protein CASSLNSGPQETQYF.

The rearrangement uses TRBV15 and TRBJ2-2; D is undetermined. With 0 bases removed from V and 5 bases from J, the gap between germline ends came to 7 bases. The CDR3 totals 14 residues. CDR1 LNHNV and CDR2 YYDKDF come from the germline V gene (reference sequence). CDR3 DNA sequence: TGTGCCACCAGCAGAGATGACACTACCGGGGAGCTGTTTTTT. Its translation: CATSRDDTTGELFF.

This chain links TRBV19 with TRBJ2-7; perhaps TRBD2 as D (6 bases). Germline V lookup: CDR1 LNHDA, CDR2 SQIVND (reference sequence). V was pared by 3 bases and J by 5 bases, with 14 bases between. The CDR3 totals 14 residues. The chain's CDR3 is CASSIAAGGNEQYF. CDR3 sequence (DNA): TGTGCCAGTAGTATCGCCGCCGGCGGGAACGAGCAGTACTTC.